The 30 T cell receptor beta chains reported below all come from one sample, sequenced in a study of OX40 agonist ivuxolimab in advanced cancers. Profiled with immunoSEQ multiplex PCR; TCRdb holds only in-frame clones, not every one. The sample holds 63,000 or so clones; almost 90% are singletons and the top ten take about 2.2%. This material consisted of CD4+ or CD8+ T cells sorted from blood, taken in a trial of the OX40 agonist ivuxolimab. Receptors were obtained from an adult with an advanced solid tumor such as melanoma, head and neck, liver or kidney cancer.

This clone appeared a few times. The rearrangement links TRBV10-3 to TRBJ2-7; D not resolved. From germline, CDR1 is ENHRY and CDR2 SYGVKD. This CDR3 contains 11 residues. Trimming removed 6 bases from V and 1 base from J, with 4 bases in between. CDR3 sequence (DNA): TGTGCCATCAGCCCTTCCTACGAGCAGTACTTC. Translating it yields CAISPSYEQYF.

This clone was seen only once. The chain employs TRBV6-6 and TRBJ2-1; 9 bases line up with TRBD1. The CDR3 runs 16 residues. Trimming at V came to 0 bases and at J to 7 bases, leaving 7 bases not matched to a gene. The germline gives CDR1 MNHNY, CDR2 SVGAGI (reference sequence). CDR3 region: CASSYSSTGGGNEQFF. CDR3 DNA: TGTGCCAGCAGTTACTCATCGACAGGGGGGGGAAATGAGCAGTTCTTC.

J is TRBJ1-2 and V is TRBV7-3; D may be TRBD1 (5 bases). The CDR3 covers 11 residues. Germline CDR1 and CDR2: SGHTA and FQGTGA. Trimming took off 4 bases at V and 7 bases at J, with 7 bases between the two ends. Here the CDR3 DNA reads TGTGCCAGCAGCTCCAGGGTTGGCTACACCTTC. As protein: CASSSRVGYTF.

This chain connects TRBV30 to TRBJ1-5; no firm D call. Deletions cut 0 bases from V and 1 base from J, with 4 bases between. The CDR3 is made up of 13 amino acids. The germline gives CDR1 GTSNPN, CDR2 SVGIG (reference sequence). The CDR3 sequence is CAWSVQSNQPQHF. CDR3 in DNA: TGTGCCTGGAGTGTACAGAGCAATCAGCCCCAGCATTTT.

The rearrangement joins TRBV10-1 to TRBJ1-1; D uncertain. Germline V gene lookup returns CDR1 WNHNN and CDR2 SYGVQD (reference sequence). V lost 5 bases to trimming and J lost 0 bases, with 13 bases between them. The CDR3 runs 15 residues. The CDR3 coding sequence is TGCGCCAGCAGTCCGGACGGTGTCATGAACACTGAAGCTTTCTTT. Translating gives CASSPDGVMNTEAFF.

This chain joins TRBV6-1 and TRBJ1-2; 7 bases fit TRBD1. V was clipped by 5 bases and J by 4 bases; unmatched bases: 10. Germline V gene sequence: CDR1 MNHNS, CDR2 SASEGT. CDR3 length: 15 amino acids. The CDR3 nucleotides are TGTGCCAGCAGTCCTGGGACAGAAGTTAGCTATGGCTACACCTTC. Amino acids: CASSPGTEVSYGYTF.

This clone was counted once. This chain joins TRBV5-4 and TRBJ2-3; D possibly uses TRBD1 or TRBD2 (6 bases each). Per germline, CDR1 SGHNT and CDR2 YYREEE (reference sequence). This CDR3 is built from 16 residues. V lost 4 bases to trimming and J lost 4 bases, with 19 bases between them. The CDR3 coding sequence is TGTGCCAGCAGCCCGACGAAGGGGGAGGTGGCAGATACGCAGTATTTT. Protein sequence: CASSPTKGEVADTQYF. The variable domain in full, completed from reference TRBV5-4 and TRBJ2-3, reads ETGVTQSPTHLIKTRGQQVTLRCSSQSGHNTVSWYQQALGQGPQFIFQYYREEENGRGNFPPRFSGLQFPNYSSELNVNALELDDSALYLCASSPTKGEVADTQYFGPGTRLTVL.

The J gene is TRBJ1-2, the V gene TRBV5-6; 7 bases match TRBD1. The V gene's germline CDR1 is SGHDT and CDR2 YYEEEE. V trimming: 4 bases; J trimming: 2 bases; junction bases outside the gene matches: 11. CDR3 length: 16 residues. CDR3 coding DNA: TGTGCCAGCAGCGTCGGGACAGACCCTTCGAACTATGGCTACACCTTC. Its protein product is CASSVGTDPSNYGYTF.

V gene TRBV28 combines with J gene TRBJ2-7, with TRBD1 matching over 9 bases. The CDR3 has 13 residues. V shed 5 bases, J shed 3 bases, and the junction held 2 bases outside the gene matches. CDR1 and CDR2 from the germline V gene are MDHEN and SYDVKM. The CDR3 sequence is CASSLGQGYEQYF. The CDR3 DNA sequence: TGTGCCAGCAGTCTGGGACAGGGCTACGAGCAGTACTTC.

The V gene is TRBV5-4, the J gene TRBJ2-5, with D possibly TRBD1 on 6 matching bases. Per the germline V gene, CDR1 is SGHNT and CDR2 is YYREEE (reference sequence). V was pared by 4 bases and J by 1 base, with 14 bases between. This CDR3 contains 15 residues. The CDR3 DNA is TGTGCCAGCAGCCCCTCTACAGGGTCCCAAGAGACCCAGTACTTC. This codes for CASSPSTGSQETQYF.

V gene TRBV28 combines with J gene TRBJ1-2, with D possibly being TRBD1 (5 bases). The CDR3 length is 13 residues. Germline CDR1 and CDR2: MDHEN and SYDVKM. V was trimmed by 5 bases and J by 4 bases, leaving 11 bases between them. Written as DNA, the CDR3 is TGTGCCAGCAGTCCCGGGGGGGTCTATGGCTACACCTTC. Translation gives CASSPGGVYGYTF.

The chain employs TRBV7-3 and TRBJ2-2; D remains ambiguous. The CDR3 runs 13 residues. V lost 7 bases and J 8 bases, leaving 14 bases between the germline ends. CDR1 SGHTA and CDR2 FQGTGA come from the germline V gene. The CDR3 DNA sequence: TGTGCCAGCAAGGGCCCCTTTGGTGGGGAGCTGTTTTTT. Translated, it gives CASKGPFGGELFF. Complete variable domain (other parts from reference TRBV7-3 and TRBJ2-2): GAGVSQTPSNKVTEKGKYVELRCDPISGHTALYWYRQSLGQGPEFLIYFQGTGAADDSGLPNDRFFAVRPEGSVSTLKIQRTERGDSAVYLCASKGPFGGELFFGEGSRLTVL.

This chain joins TRBV5-1 and TRBJ2-7, with a tentative D call TRBD1 (5 bases). The CDR3 sequence is 14 residues long. V dropped 4 bases and J dropped 1 base, with 12 bases sitting between them. Germline-derived CDR1 and CDR2 are SGHRS and YFSETQ. The CDR3 protein is CASSPQVGSYEQYF. The DNA for the CDR3 is TGCGCCAGCAGCCCACAGGTGGGATCCTACGAGCAGTACTTC.

The chain couples TRBV2 to TRBJ2-5; D uncertain. Per germline, CDR1 SNHLY and CDR2 FYNNEI. The CDR3 is 13 residues long. The V and J ends lost 3 bases and 1 base respectively, with 6 bases between them. The CDR3 region has the DNA TGTGCCAGCAGTGACTGGGGCCAAGAGACCCAGTACTTC. Its translation: CASSDWGQETQYF.

This chain uses TRBV29-1 with TRBJ2-1; D is unresolved. CDR3 length: 9 residues. V was pared by 6 bases and J by 7 bases, with 4 bases between. Germline V gene data show CDR1 as SQVTM and CDR2 as ANQGSEA. The CDR3 DNA is TGCAGCGTCACTAATGAGCAGTTCTTC. It yields the protein CSVTNEQFF.

The J gene is TRBJ2-3, the V gene TRBV5-1, with 9 positions matching TRBD1. Per the germline V gene, CDR1 is SGHRS and CDR2 is YFSETQ. After removal of 5 bases from V and 9 bases from J, the junction contained 13 bases not matched to a gene. This CDR3 has 15 amino acids. CDR3: CASRDWDRVKVTQYF. The CDR3 bases are TGCGCCAGCAGGGATTGGGACAGGGTAAAGGTAACGCAGTATTTT.

The rearrangement uses TRBV5-1 and TRBJ2-3, with 11 bases fitting TRBD2. J was trimmed by 0 bases and V by 8 bases; bases with no gene match: 8. Germline assignment: CDR1 SGHRS and CDR2 YFSETQ. The CDR3 loop spans 16 amino acids. CDR3 sequence reads: CASAIRTSGSTDTQYF. In DNA form, the CDR3 reads TGCGCCAGTGCAATCCGGACTAGCGGGAGCACAGATACGCAGTATTTT. Together with reference TRBV5-1 and TRBJ2-3, the CDR3 gives the full variable domain: KAGVTQTPRYLIKTRGQQVTLSCSPISGHRSVSWYQQTPGQGLQFLFEYFSETQRNKGNFPGRFSGRQFSNSRSEMNVSTLELGDSALYLCASAIRTSGSTDTQYFGPGTRLTVL.

The genes are TRBV10-1 and TRBJ2-7; 9 nucleotides agree with TRBD2. This CDR3 contains 15 residues. The J segment lost 0 bases and the V segment lost 2 bases, leaving 2 bases of the junction unmatched. The germline V gene has CDR1 WNHNN and CDR2 SYGVQD (reference sequence). The chain's CDR3 is CASSELAGNSYEQYF. The CDR3 region has the DNA TGCGCCAGCAGTGAGCTAGCGGGAAACTCCTACGAGCAGTACTTC.

This sequence joins TRBV4-1 and TRBJ2-5; 7 nucleotides match TRBD1. The J call could be wrong; TRBJ2-7 is a better fit for the DNA end. The CDR3 is 15 amino acids. CDR1 is MGHRA, CDR2 YSYEKL, per germline. The CDR3 sequence is CASSPMGTESYEQYF. CDR3 in DNA: TGCGCCAGCAGCCCAATGGGGACAGAATCCTACGAGCAGTACTTC.

V is TRBV19 and J is TRBJ2-7; D not certain. The germline V and J ends were trimmed by 3 bases and 2 bases, with 11 bases remaining between them. The germline V gene has CDR1 LNHDA and CDR2 SQIVND (reference sequence). The CDR3 length is 14 residues. CDR3 region: CASSIPGRTYEQYF. In DNA, the CDR3 is TGTGCCAGTAGTATCCCCGGCAGGACCTACGAGCAGTACTTC. Based on the CDR3 plus reference TRBV19 and TRBJ2-7, the full variable domain is DGGITQSPKYLFRKEGQNVTLSCEQNLNHDAMYWYRQDPGQGLRLIYYSQIVNDFQKGDIAEGYSVSREKKESFPLTVTSAQKNPTAFYLCASSIPGRTYEQYFGPGTRLTVT.

V and J are TRBV5-1 and TRBJ1-5; TRBD1 agrees at 8 bases. This CDR3 contains 15 residues. The junction had 10 bases not matched to a gene; V was cut back by 4 bases and J by 7 bases. Germline CDR1 reads SGHRS; CDR2 reads YFSETQ. Here the CDR3 DNA reads TGCGCCAGCAGCCCTAATGGGGACAGGAAGCAGCCCCAGCATTTT. This sequence encodes CASSPNGDRKQPQHF.

The chain uses TRBV15 and TRBJ2-5, with 9 bases lining up with TRBD2. Trimming at V came to 1 base and at J to 2 bases, leaving 5 bases not matched to a gene. The CDR3 contains 16 residues. The germline V gene encodes CDR1 LNHNV and CDR2 YYDKDF (reference sequence). CDR3 protein: CATSRGSGGIQETQYF. The CDR3 DNA sequence: TGTGCCACCAGCAGAGGTAGCGGGGGAATACAAGAGACCCAGTACTTC.

The rearrangement joins TRBV2 to TRBJ1-6; D call uncertain. Trimming took 6 bases from V and 5 from J, leaving 14 bases between them. Germline lookup yields CDR1 SNHLY and CDR2 FYNNEI. The CDR3 is 15 amino acids. The CDR3 spells CASRGDIPNNSPLHF. CDR3 bases: TGTGCCAGCAGGGGAGACATACCCAATAATTCACCCCTCCACTTT. The whole variable domain, remainder taken from reference TRBV2 and TRBJ1-6, is EPEVTQTPSHQVTQMGQEVILRCVPISNHLYFYWYRQILGQKVEFLVSFYNNEISEKSEIFDDQFSVERPDGSNFTLKIRSTKLEDSAMYFCASRGDIPNNSPLHFGNGTRLTVT.

The chain links TRBV2 to TRBJ2-6; D call uncertain. Trimming left V 5 bases short and J 5 bases short, with 22 bases between. Germline V gene lookup returns CDR1 SNHLY and CDR2 FYNNEI. This CDR3 is built from 18 residues. CDR3 protein: CASSCVTPIQSRANVLTF. Here the CDR3 DNA reads TGTGCCAGCAGTTGTGTAACACCGATACAAAGTCGGGCCAACGTCCTGACTTTC.

The chain employs TRBV6-5 and TRBJ2-5, with D possibly called TRBD1 or TRBD2 (5 bases each). The CDR3 loop spans 14 amino acids. Germline V gene lookup returns CDR1 MNHEY and CDR2 SVGAGI. V was cut by 0 bases and J by 5 bases, with 10 bases left in between. CDR3 sequence reads: CASSYSTGRETQYF. DNA for the CDR3: TGTGCCAGCAGTTACTCGACGGGGCGGGAGACCCAGTACTTC.

This chain links TRBV5-4 with TRBJ2-3, with 11 nucleotides matching TRBD1. CDR3 length equals 17 residues. CDR1 and CDR2 (germline): SGHNT, YYREEE (reference sequence). J gave up 3 bases and V 4 bases, and 10 bases lay outside the gene matches. Written as DNA, the CDR3 is TGTGCCAGCAGCCCCGGCGGACAGGGGGCGAGAACAGATACGCAGTATTTT. This translates into CASSPGGQGARTDTQYF.

This chain joins TRBV5-4 and TRBJ1-2; D possibly corresponds to TRBD1 (6 bases). CDR1 is SGHNT and CDR2 is YYREEE in the germline V gene (reference sequence). The CDR3 extends over 13 amino acids. Trimming took off 4 bases at V and 7 bases at J, with 14 bases between the two ends. CDR3 DNA sequence: TGTGCCAGCAGCCTCCCAGGGGAGAGTGGCTACACCTTC. Its protein product is CASSLPGESGYTF.

This chain connects TRBV19 to TRBJ1-2, with 8 bases lining up with TRBD1. Germline values: CDR1 LNHDA, CDR2 SQIVND (reference sequence). CDR3 size: 13 residues. Unmatched junction bases numbered 4, after V lost 8 bases and J lost 2 bases. The DNA of the CDR3 is TGTGCCAGTCAACAGGGGGTAAACTATGGCTACACCTTC. This codes for CASQQGVNYGYTF. The variable domain in full, with the rest retrieved from reference TRBV19 and TRBJ1-2, is DGGITQSPKYLFRKEGQNVTLSCEQNLNHDAMYWYRQDPGQGLRLIYYSQIVNDFQKGDIAEGYSVSREKKESFPLTVTSAQKNPTAFYLCASQQGVNYGYTFGSGTRLTVV.

The rearrangement links TRBV18 to TRBJ2-7; TRBD2 might be the D (6 bases). The germline gives CDR1 KGHSH, CDR2 LQKENI. The CDR3 has 13 amino acids. The V end lost 3 bases, the J end lost 5 bases, and 11 bases lay between the germline ends. CDR3 sequence reads: CASSPGGNDEQYF. The CDR3 DNA follows: TGTGCCAGCTCACCGGGGGGAAACGACGAGCAGTACTTC.

The CDR3 loop is CASSSLAGGFEQYF. As DNA, the CDR3 is TGTGCCAGCAGCTCTCTGGCGGGGGGTTTCGAGCAGTACTTC. The chain has TRBV7-2 and TRBJ2-7; 8 bases align to TRBD2. The V and J ends lost 4 bases and 6 bases, in that order; junction bases with no gene match: 8. The CDR3 is made up of 14 amino acids. From germline, CDR1 is SGHTA and CDR2 FQGNSA.